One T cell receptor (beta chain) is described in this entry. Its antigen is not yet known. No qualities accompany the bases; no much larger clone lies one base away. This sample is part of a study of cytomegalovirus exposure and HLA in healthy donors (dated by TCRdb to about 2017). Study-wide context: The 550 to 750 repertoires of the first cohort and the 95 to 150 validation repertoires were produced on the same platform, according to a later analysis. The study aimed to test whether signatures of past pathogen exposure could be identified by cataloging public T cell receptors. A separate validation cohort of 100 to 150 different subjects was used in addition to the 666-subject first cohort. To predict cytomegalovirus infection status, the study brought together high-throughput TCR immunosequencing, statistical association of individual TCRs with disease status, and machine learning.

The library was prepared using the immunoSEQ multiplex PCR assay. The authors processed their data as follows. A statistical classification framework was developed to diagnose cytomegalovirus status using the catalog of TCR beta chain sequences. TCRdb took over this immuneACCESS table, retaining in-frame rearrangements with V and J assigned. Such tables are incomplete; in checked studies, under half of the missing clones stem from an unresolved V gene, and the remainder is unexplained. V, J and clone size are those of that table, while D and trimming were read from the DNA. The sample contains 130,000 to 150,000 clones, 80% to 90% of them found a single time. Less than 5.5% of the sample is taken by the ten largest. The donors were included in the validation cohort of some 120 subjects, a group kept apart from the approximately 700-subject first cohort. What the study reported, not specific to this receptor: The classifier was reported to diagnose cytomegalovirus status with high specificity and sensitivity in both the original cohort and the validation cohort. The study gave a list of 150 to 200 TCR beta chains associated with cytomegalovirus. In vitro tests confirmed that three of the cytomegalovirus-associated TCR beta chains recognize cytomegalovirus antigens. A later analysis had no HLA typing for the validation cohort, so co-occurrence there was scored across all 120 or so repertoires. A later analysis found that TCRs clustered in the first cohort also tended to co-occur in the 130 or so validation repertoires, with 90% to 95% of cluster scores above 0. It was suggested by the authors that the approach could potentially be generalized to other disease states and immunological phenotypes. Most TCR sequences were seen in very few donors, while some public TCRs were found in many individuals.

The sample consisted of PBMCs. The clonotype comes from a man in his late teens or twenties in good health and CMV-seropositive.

The DNA sequence is given as TGTGCCAGCAGTGACCTCCAGGGGCAGCTCTCTGGAAACACCATATATTTT. This codes for CASSDLQGQLSGNTIYF. The chain links TRBV6-4 with TRBJ1-3, with a weak D call of TRBD1 (6 bases match). CDR1 MRHNA and CDR2 SNTAGT were looked up in the germline V gene. Spanning cysteine to phenylalanine, the CDR3 consists of 17 amino acids. The CDR3 DNA has 51 bases and is translated from base 1. Trimming costs V 2 bases and J 0 bases, and their ends lie 14 bases apart.